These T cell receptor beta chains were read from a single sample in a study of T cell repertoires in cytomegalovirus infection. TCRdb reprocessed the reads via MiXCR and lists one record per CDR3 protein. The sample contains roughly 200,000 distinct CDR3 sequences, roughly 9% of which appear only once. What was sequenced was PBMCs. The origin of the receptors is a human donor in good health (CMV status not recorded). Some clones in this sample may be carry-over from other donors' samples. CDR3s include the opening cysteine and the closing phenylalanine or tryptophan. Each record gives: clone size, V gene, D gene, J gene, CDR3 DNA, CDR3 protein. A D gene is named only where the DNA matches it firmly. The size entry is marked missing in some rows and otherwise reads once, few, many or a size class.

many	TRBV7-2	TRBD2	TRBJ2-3	TGTGCCAGCAGCCCGACGCAGCGGGGTGCCACAGATACGCAGTATTTT	CASSPTQRGATDTQYF
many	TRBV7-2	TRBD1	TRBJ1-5	TGTGCCAGCAGCTGGGGGACAGGGGGCCTCAATCAGCCCCAGCATTTT	CASSWGTGGLNQPQHF
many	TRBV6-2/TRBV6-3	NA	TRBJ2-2	TGTGCCAGCAGCCGCCTTGGACGGACCGGGGAGCTGTTTTTT	CASSRLGRTGELFF
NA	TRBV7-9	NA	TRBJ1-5	TGTGCCAGCAGCTCCAGGACGGATAGCAATCAGCCCCAGCATTTT	CASSSRTDSNQPQHF
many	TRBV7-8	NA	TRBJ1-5	TGTGCCAGCAGCTTAGATAACGTTCAGCCCCAGCATTTT	CASSLDNVQPQHF
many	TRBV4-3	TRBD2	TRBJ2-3	TGCGCCAGCAGCCAAGGGATTAGCGGGTCTAGCACAGATACGCAGTATTTT	CASSQGISGSSTDTQYF
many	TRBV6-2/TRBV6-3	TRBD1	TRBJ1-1	TGTGCCAGCAGTCGGGACAAGGGGGCTACGAACACTGAAGCTTTCTTT	CASSRDKGATNTEAFF
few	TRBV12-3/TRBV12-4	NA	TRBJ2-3	TGTGCCAGCAGCAGATGGGCTAGCACAGATACGCAGTATTTT	CASSRWASTDTQYF
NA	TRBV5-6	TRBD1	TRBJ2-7	TGTGCCAGCAGCTACAGGGGGGTTCGGACAGGGAGCTCCTACGAGCAGTACTTC	CASSYRGVRTGSSYEQYF
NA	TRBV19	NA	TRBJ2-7	TGTGCCAGTAGTCCGTCGGGACACAACTACGAGCAGTACTTC	CASSPSGHNYEQYF
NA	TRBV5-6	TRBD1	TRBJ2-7	TGTGCCAGCAGCGCCCGGGGACAGGGCCCCTACGAGCAGTACTTC	CASSARGQGPYEQYF
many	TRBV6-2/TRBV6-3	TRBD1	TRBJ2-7	TGTGCGACAGGGAGATACTCCTACGAGCAGTACTTC	CATGRYSYEQYF
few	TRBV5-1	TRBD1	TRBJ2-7	TGCGCCAGCAAGGGGCAGGGGGCCCACGAGCAGTACTTC	CASKGQGAHEQYF
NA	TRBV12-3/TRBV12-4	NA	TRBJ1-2	TGTGCCAGCAGTTCTCCCCCCCCCTATGGCTACACCTTC	CASSSPPPYGYTF
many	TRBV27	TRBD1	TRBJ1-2	TGTGCCAGCAGCATGGACAGGGCGAACTATGGCTACACCTTC	CASSMDRANYGYTF
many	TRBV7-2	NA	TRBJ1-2	TGTGCCAGCAGCTTAGTCACCAGCTATGGCTACACCTTC	CASSLVTSYGYTF
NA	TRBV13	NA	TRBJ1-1	TGTGCCAGCAGCTTAGACGCAAGCGTCGAGGCTTTCTTT	CASSLDASVEAFF
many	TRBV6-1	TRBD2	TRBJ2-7	TGTGCCAGCAGTGAAGCTTTCGGACTAGCAATTTACGAGCAGTACTTC	CASSEAFGLAIYEQYF
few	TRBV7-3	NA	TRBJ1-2	TGTGCCAGCAGCATGGACGGCTATGGCTACACCTTC	CASSMDGYGYTF
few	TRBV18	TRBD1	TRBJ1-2	TGTGCCAGCTCACCAATACAGGGGGCGCTTGGTCTGGATGGCTACACCTTC	CASSPIQGALGLDGYTF
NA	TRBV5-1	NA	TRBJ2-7	TGCGCCAGCAGCATTACCGGGCCGACCTACGAGCAGTACTTC	CASSITGPTYEQYF
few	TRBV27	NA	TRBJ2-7	TGTGCCAGCAGTTTTACCCCGGACCCCTACGAGCAGTACTTC	CASSFTPDPYEQYF
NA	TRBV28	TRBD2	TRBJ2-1	TGTGCCAGCAAGACCCCCGGGGTATATGGGGAGGGGTATGAGCAGTTCTTC	CASKTPGVYGEGYEQFF
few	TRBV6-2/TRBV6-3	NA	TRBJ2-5	TGTGCCAGCAGCCCCACCCGGGGAGGAGAGACCCAGTACTTC	CASSPTRGGETQYF
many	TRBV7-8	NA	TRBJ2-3	TGTGCCAGCAGCCTCCCCCGGCGGGGAGACCCTTCGGGTACGCAGTATTTT	CASSLPRRGDPSGTQYF
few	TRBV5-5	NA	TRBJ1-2	TGTGCCAGCAGCTTGCAGGGCTTAGGAGGCTACACCTTC	CASSLQGLGGYTF
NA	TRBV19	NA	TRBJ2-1	TGTGCCAGTAGTATAGTATCTAGCGTGTACACCTACAATGAGCAGTTCTTC	CASSIVSSVYTYNEQFF
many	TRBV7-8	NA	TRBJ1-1	TGTGCCAGCAGCTTAGGGTTTGAAGCTTTCTTT	CASSLGFEAFF
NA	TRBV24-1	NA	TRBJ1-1	TGTGCCACCAGTGACCCTACAGTCCGACGTGCTTTCTTT	CATSDPTVRRAFF
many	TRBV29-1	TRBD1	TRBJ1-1	TGCAGCGGAACGGGACAGCTAAACACTGAAGCTTTCTTT	CSGTGQLNTEAFF
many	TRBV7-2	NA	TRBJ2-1	TGTGCCAGCAGCTTAGATAGGGCCACTAATGAGCAGTTCTTC	CASSLDRATNEQFF
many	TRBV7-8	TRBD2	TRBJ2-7	TGTGCCAGCAGCCCCGGGACTAGCGGGGTGACCTACGAGCAGTACTTC	CASSPGTSGVTYEQYF
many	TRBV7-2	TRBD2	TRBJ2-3	TGTGCCAGCAGTCCCTCATGGGGCGGGAGGGCTAGTACGCAGTATTTT	CASSPSWGGRASTQYF
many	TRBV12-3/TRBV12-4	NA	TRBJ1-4	TGTGCCAGCAGTTTCTCCGGGCAGGCGGGGGAAAAACTGTTTTTT	CASSFSGQAGEKLFF
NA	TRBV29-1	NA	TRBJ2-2	TGCAGCGTTGGAGTGGGGAAGGGAGACACCGGGGAGCTGTTTTTT	CSVGVGKGDTGELFF
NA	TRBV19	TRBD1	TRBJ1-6	TGTGCCAGTAGATTTATACGGGACAGGGAGGATTCACCCCTCCACTTT	CASRFIRDREDSPLHF
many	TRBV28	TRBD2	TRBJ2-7	TGTGCCAGCAGTTTATCTAGCGGGAGAGCTACCTACGAGCAGTACTTC	CASSLSSGRATYEQYF
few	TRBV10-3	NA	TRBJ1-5	TGTGCCATCAGTGCCGGGGACAATCAGCCCCAGCATTTT	CAISAGDNQPQHF
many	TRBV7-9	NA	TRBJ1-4	TGTGCCAGCAGCTTGACGGGATTATCTGCCTCTAATGAAAAACTGTTTTTT	CASSLTGLSASNEKLFF
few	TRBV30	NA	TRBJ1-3	TGTGCCTGGATGGCCACAGGTTCTGGAAACACCATATATTTT	CAWMATGSGNTIYF
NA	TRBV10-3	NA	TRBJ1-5	TGTGCCATCAGTTCTAACACCAGCAATCAGCCCCAGCATTTT	CAISSNTSNQPQHF
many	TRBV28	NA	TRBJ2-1	TGTGCCACCTCAGGCGGTTTTGGTTTGGATGAGCAGTTCTTC	CATSGGFGLDEQFF
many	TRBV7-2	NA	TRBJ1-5	TGTGCCAGCAGCTTCGGAGCGGATCAGCCCCAGCATTTT	CASSFGADQPQHF
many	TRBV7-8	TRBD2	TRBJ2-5	TGTGCCAGCAGTCCCGGAGGCGGGAGGGCCTGGGAGACCCAGTACTTC	CASSPGGGRAWETQYF
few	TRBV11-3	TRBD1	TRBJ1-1	TGTGCCAGCAGCTTTACAGGGGGAAGAGCTTTCTTT	CASSFTGGRAFF
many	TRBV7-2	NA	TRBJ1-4	TGTGCCAGCAGCTTACCGGGATACGGTGAAAAACTGTTTTTT	CASSLPGYGEKLFF
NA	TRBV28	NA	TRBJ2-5	TGTGCCAGCAGTTGGGGCAGGGAAGGAAGGGAGACCCAGTACTTC	CASSWGREGRETQYF
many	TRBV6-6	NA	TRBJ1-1	TGTGCCAGCAAAAGCTCCGGAGTTGGAACTGAAGCTTTCTTT	CASKSSGVGTEAFF
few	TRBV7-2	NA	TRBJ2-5	TGTGCCAGCAGTTCGGAGGGGGGAGGACAAGAGACCCAGTACTTC	CASSSEGGGQETQYF
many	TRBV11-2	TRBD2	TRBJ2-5	TGTGCCAGCAGCCCAAGGACTAGCGGGAGGACGATTCCAAGTTTCTTC	CASSPRTSGRTIPSFF
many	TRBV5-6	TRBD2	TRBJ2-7	TGTGCCAGCAGCCTGAGCGGGGGGAACTACGAGCAGTACTTC	CASSLSGGNYEQYF
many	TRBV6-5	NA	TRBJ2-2	TGTGCCAGCAGCCGCCGGAGGGGGACACCCGGGGAGCTGTTTTTT	CASSRRRGTPGELFF
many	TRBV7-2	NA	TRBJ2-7	TGTGCCAGCAGCTTCGCACAGACCTACGAGCAGTACTTC	CASSFAQTYEQYF
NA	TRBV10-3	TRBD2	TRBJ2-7	TGTGCCATCAGTGAGTCTAGGCTAGCGGGGGGTCCCAACTACGAGCAGTACTTC	CAISESRLAGGPNYEQYF
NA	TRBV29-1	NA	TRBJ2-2	TGCAGCGCCTTCTTCGACACCGGGGAGCTGTTTTTT	CSAFFDTGELFF
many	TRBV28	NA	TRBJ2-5	TGTGCCAGCAGGGATTTAGAGACCCAGTACTTC	CASRDLETQYF
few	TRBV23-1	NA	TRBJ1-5	TGCGCCAGCAGTCAAACCCGCTGGGGGAGGGGAGGTACTCAGCCCCAGCATTTT	CASSQTRWGRGGTQPQHF
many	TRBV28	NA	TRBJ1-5	TGTGCCAGCAGTTTACTCCAGAATCAGCCCCAGCATTTT	CASSLLQNQPQHF